The rows below give T cell receptor beta chains drawn from one sample of a study of cytomegalovirus exposure and HLA in healthy donors. Sequenced by immunoSEQ multiplex PCR; TCRdb stores in-frame clones only, minus some. Of 150,000 to 200,000 clones in the sample, approximately 88% were seen once. Sequenced: PBMCs. The source is a boy aged 2 to 10 in good health and CMV-seronegative. Both conserved end residues are part of each CDR3. Fields, in order: CDR3 protein, CDR3 DNA, CDR3 length, V gene, J gene, clone size, D gene. D genes are given only for firm matches. Expanded clones get a size class; other rows say once, few or many, or leave the size out.

cdr3_aa: CASSQDGSSGNTIYF
cdr3_nt: TGTGCCAGCAGCCAAGATGGCAGCTCTGGAAACACCATATATTTT
cdr3_length: 15
v_call: TRBV4-2
j_call: TRBJ1-3
clone_size: NA
d_call: NA

cdr3_aa: CSVEGQPPYQETQYF
cdr3_nt: TGCAGCGTTGAGGGGCAGCCACCGTACCAAGAGACCCAGTACTTC
cdr3_length: 15
v_call: TRBV29-1
j_call: TRBJ2-5
clone_size: NA
d_call: NA

cdr3_aa: CASSRLAGDTQYF
cdr3_nt: TGTGCCAGTAGTAGACTAGCGGGAGATACGCAGTATTTT
cdr3_length: 13
v_call: TRBV19
j_call: TRBJ2-3
clone_size: NA
d_call: TRBD2

cdr3_aa: CASSHDRGRNTEAFF
cdr3_nt: TGTGCCAGCAGTCACGACAGGGGGAGGAACACTGAAGCTTTCTTT
cdr3_length: 15
v_call: TRBV6-5
j_call: TRBJ1-1
clone_size: once
d_call: TRBD1

cdr3_aa: CAWRVYRGNFGNTIYF
cdr3_nt: TGTGCCTGGAGGGTATACAGGGGAAATTTTGGAAACACCATATATTTT
cdr3_length: 16
v_call: TRBV30
j_call: TRBJ1-3
clone_size: NA
d_call: TRBD1

cdr3_aa: CASSPQTGREGAQHF
cdr3_nt: TGTGCCAGCAGCCCTCAGACAGGGCGTGAGGGGGCCCAGCATTTT
cdr3_length: 15
v_call: TRBV5-5
j_call: TRBJ1-5
clone_size: NA
d_call: TRBD1

cdr3_aa: CASSKWGGTGQTNQPQHF
cdr3_nt: TGTGCCAGCAGCAAATGGGGCGGGACAGGGCAAACCAATCAGCCCCAGCATTTT
cdr3_length: 18
v_call: TRBV21-1
j_call: TRBJ1-5
clone_size: NA
d_call: NA

cdr3_aa: CASSLVGGGPGTYEQYF
cdr3_nt: TGTGCCAGCAGCCTAGTGGGGGGAGGGCCGGGGACCTACGAGCAGTACTTC
cdr3_length: 17
v_call: TRBV7-6
j_call: TRBJ2-7
clone_size: few
d_call: TRBD2

cdr3_aa: CASSLVATGRDYGYTF
cdr3_nt: TGTGCCAGCAGTTTAGTAGCGACAGGACGTGACTATGGCTACACCTTC
cdr3_length: 16
v_call: TRBV27
j_call: TRBJ1-2
clone_size: NA
d_call: NA

cdr3_aa: CSAPLGPAETQYF
cdr3_nt: TGCAGCGCCCCGCTAGGCCCGGCCGAGACCCAGTACTTC
cdr3_length: 13
v_call: TRBV29-1
j_call: TRBJ2-5
clone_size: NA
d_call: NA

cdr3_aa: CASSLVILSSYEQYF
cdr3_nt: TGTGCCAGCAGCTTGGTTATCCTTAGCTCCTACGAGCAGTACTTC
cdr3_length: 15
v_call: TRBV5-5
j_call: TRBJ2-7
clone_size: NA
d_call: NA

cdr3_aa: CASSLEQGEDTQYF
cdr3_nt: TGTGCCAGCAGCTTAGAACAGGGCGAAGATACGCAGTATTTT
cdr3_length: 14
v_call: TRBV13
j_call: TRBJ2-3
clone_size: NA
d_call: NA

cdr3_aa: CSISSTDTQYF
cdr3_nt: TGCAGCATATCTAGCACAGATACGCAGTATTTT
cdr3_length: 11
v_call: TRBV29-1
j_call: TRBJ2-3
clone_size: NA
d_call: NA

cdr3_aa: CASSIVDSPLHF
cdr3_nt: TGTGCCAGTAGTATAGTCGATTCACCCCTCCACTTT
cdr3_length: 12
v_call: TRBV19
j_call: TRBJ1-6
clone_size: NA
d_call: NA

cdr3_aa: CASSLTGGSSYNEQFF
cdr3_nt: TGTGCCAGCAGCTTAACGGGCGGGAGCTCCTACAATGAGCAGTTCTTC
cdr3_length: 16
v_call: TRBV7-3
j_call: TRBJ2-1
clone_size: few
d_call: TRBD2

cdr3_aa: CASSLYHGQETQYF
cdr3_nt: TGTGCCAGCAGCTTATATCACGGCCAAGAGACCCAGTACTTC
cdr3_length: 14
v_call: TRBV7-3
j_call: TRBJ2-5
clone_size: NA
d_call: NA

cdr3_aa: CAWSVRQARGYTF
cdr3_nt: TGTGCCTGGAGTGTACGACAGGCGAGGGGCTACACCTTC
cdr3_length: 13
v_call: TRBV30
j_call: TRBJ1-2
clone_size: NA
d_call: NA

cdr3_aa: CAIKEAVGGYEQYF
cdr3_nt: TGTGCCATCAAAGAAGCGGTGGGGGGATACGAGCAGTACTTC
cdr3_length: 14
v_call: TRBV6-6
j_call: TRBJ2-7
clone_size: once
d_call: NA

cdr3_aa: CASSVGTGRALDGELFF
cdr3_nt: TGTGCCAGCAGCGTAGGAACCGGGAGGGCCTTGGACGGGGAGCTGTTTTTT
cdr3_length: 17
v_call: TRBV9
j_call: TRBJ2-2
clone_size: once
d_call: TRBD2

cdr3_aa: CASSLAGGTDTQYF
cdr3_nt: TGTGCCAGCAGCTTAGCTGGAGGGACAGATACGCAGTATTTT
cdr3_length: 14
v_call: TRBV7-6
j_call: TRBJ2-3
clone_size: NA
d_call: NA

cdr3_aa: CASSPSGGSYNEQFF
cdr3_nt: TGCGCCAGCAGTCCCTCAGGGGGTTCCTACAATGAGCAGTTCTTC
cdr3_length: 15
v_call: TRBV5-1
j_call: TRBJ2-1
clone_size: NA
d_call: TRBD1

cdr3_aa: CSATEYNEQFF
cdr3_nt: TGCAGTGCTACCGAGTACAATGAGCAGTTCTTC
cdr3_length: 11
v_call: TRBV20-1
j_call: TRBJ2-1
clone_size: NA
d_call: NA

cdr3_aa: CASSLELGYEQYF
cdr3_nt: TGTGCCAGCAGCCTGGAGTTGGGCTACGAGCAGTACTTC
cdr3_length: 13
v_call: TRBV7-9
j_call: TRBJ2-7
clone_size: NA
d_call: NA

cdr3_aa: CASSLAPDRVGGYTF
cdr3_nt: TGCGCCAGCAGCTTGGCCCCGGACAGGGTCGGGGGCTACACCTTC
cdr3_length: 15
v_call: TRBV5-1
j_call: TRBJ1-2
clone_size: NA
d_call: TRBD1

cdr3_aa: CASTKGEWETQYF
cdr3_nt: TGTGCCAGCACTAAGGGGGAGTGGGAGACCCAGTACTTC
cdr3_length: 13
v_call: TRBV25-1
j_call: TRBJ2-5
clone_size: NA
d_call: NA

cdr3_aa: CASSSTSFEQYF
cdr3_nt: TGTGCCAGCAGTTCAACTAGTTTCGAGCAGTACTTC
cdr3_length: 12
v_call: TRBV6-5
j_call: TRBJ2-7
clone_size: NA
d_call: NA

cdr3_aa: CASSSTYGTSGNTGELFF
cdr3_nt: TGTGCCAGCAGCTCTACCTATGGGACTAGCGGGAACACCGGGGAGCTGTTTTTT
cdr3_length: 18
v_call: TRBV11-3
j_call: TRBJ2-2
clone_size: NA
d_call: TRBD2

cdr3_aa: CASSITTANQPQHF
cdr3_nt: TGTGCCAGTAGTATAACAACAGCCAATCAGCCCCAGCATTTT
cdr3_length: 14
v_call: TRBV19
j_call: TRBJ1-5
clone_size: NA
d_call: NA

cdr3_aa: CASSGDGAYEQYF
cdr3_nt: TGTGCCAGCAGCGGAGACGGGGCCTACGAGCAGTACTTC
cdr3_length: 13
v_call: TRBV9
j_call: TRBJ2-7
clone_size: NA
d_call: NA

cdr3_aa: CASSLDRAGVPSSPLHF
cdr3_nt: TGTGCCAGCAGCTTGGATAGGGCAGGGGTCCCCAGTTCACCCCTCCACTTT
cdr3_length: 17
v_call: TRBV5-4
j_call: TRBJ1-6
clone_size: NA
d_call: NA

cdr3_aa: CASSLPQTSGKETQYF
cdr3_nt: TGTGCCAGCAGCCTTCCGCAGACTAGCGGGAAAGAGACCCAGTACTTC
cdr3_length: 16
v_call: TRBV6-6
j_call: TRBJ2-5
clone_size: NA
d_call: TRBD2

cdr3_aa: CASSLGLQGGAQETQYF
cdr3_nt: TGTGCCAGCAGCTTAGGTCTCCAAGGGGGCGCGCAAGAGACCCAGTACTTC
cdr3_length: 17
v_call: TRBV7-2
j_call: TRBJ2-5
clone_size: NA
d_call: TRBD1

cdr3_aa: CATLVSTGTNYGYTF
cdr3_nt: TGTGCCACCCTTGTTTCCACAGGGACAAACTATGGCTACACCTTC
cdr3_length: 15
v_call: TRBV7-9
j_call: TRBJ1-2
clone_size: NA
d_call: NA

cdr3_aa: CASSAGGREQFF
cdr3_nt: TGCGCCAGCAGCGCGGGGGGGCGCGAGCAGTTCTTC
cdr3_length: 12
v_call: TRBV5-1
j_call: TRBJ2-1
clone_size: few
d_call: TRBD2

cdr3_aa: CAWGTSGGKTDTQYF
cdr3_nt: TGTGCCTGGGGGACTAGCGGGGGTAAAACAGATACGCAGTATTTT
cdr3_length: 15
v_call: TRBV30
j_call: TRBJ2-3
clone_size: NA
d_call: TRBD2

cdr3_aa: CSVEYLGANGNTIYF
cdr3_nt: TGCAGCGTTGAATACCTCGGTGCGAATGGAAACACCATATATTTT
cdr3_length: 15
v_call: TRBV29-1
j_call: TRBJ1-3
clone_size: NA
d_call: NA

cdr3_aa: CASSLGGGLGANEKLFF
cdr3_nt: TGTGCCAGCAGCTTAGGAGGGGGCTTGGGGGCTAATGAAAAACTGTTTTTT
cdr3_length: 17
v_call: TRBV11-2
j_call: TRBJ1-4
clone_size: NA
d_call: TRBD1

cdr3_aa: CASSGGLIDTQYF
cdr3_nt: TGTGCCAGCAGTGGCGGTTTGATCGATACGCAGTATTTT
cdr3_length: 13
v_call: TRBV27
j_call: TRBJ2-3
clone_size: few
d_call: NA

cdr3_aa: CASSEVVWASYAAFF
cdr3_nt: TGTGCCAGCAGTGAAGTGGTCTGGGCCTCATACGCTGCCTTCTTC
cdr3_length: 15
v_call: TRBV2
j_call: TRBJ2-1
clone_size: NA
d_call: NA

cdr3_aa: CASSEGGFGGRQYF
cdr3_nt: TGTGCCAGCAGTGAAGGCGGGTTCGGGGGAAGGCAGTACTTC
cdr3_length: 14
v_call: TRBV6-1
j_call: TRBJ2-7
clone_size: NA
d_call: NA

cdr3_aa: CASSLVPLAGPDTQYF
cdr3_nt: TGTGCCAGCAGCTTAGTACCTCTAGCGGGTCCAGATACGCAGTATTTT
cdr3_length: 16
v_call: TRBV7-2
j_call: TRBJ2-3
clone_size: NA
d_call: TRBD2

cdr3_aa: CASSLGPEAFF
cdr3_nt: TGTGCCAGCAGTCTGGGGCCTGAAGCTTTCTTT
cdr3_length: 11
v_call: TRBV6-5
j_call: TRBJ1-1
clone_size: once
d_call: NA

cdr3_aa: CASSLAGAKNEQFF
cdr3_nt: TGTGCCAGCAGCTTAGCGGGGGCCAAAAATGAGCAGTTCTTC
cdr3_length: 14
v_call: TRBV7-2
j_call: TRBJ2-1
clone_size: NA
d_call: NA

cdr3_aa: CASGTGNTGELFF
cdr3_nt: TGTGCCAGTGGGACAGGGAACACCGGGGAGCTGTTTTTT
cdr3_length: 13
v_call: TRBV19
j_call: TRBJ2-2
clone_size: NA
d_call: TRBD1

cdr3_aa: CASSEVGASGNTIYF
cdr3_nt: TGTGCCAGCAGTGAAGTGGGCGCCTCTGGAAACACCATATATTTT
cdr3_length: 15
v_call: TRBV2
j_call: TRBJ1-3
clone_size: NA
d_call: NA

cdr3_aa: CASSLVGGKSSYEQYF
cdr3_nt: TGTGCCAGCAGCTTGGTAGGCGGAAAATCCTCCTACGAGCAGTACTTC
cdr3_length: 16
v_call: TRBV5-6
j_call: TRBJ2-7
clone_size: NA
d_call: NA

cdr3_aa: CASSYRGYEQYF
cdr3_nt: TGTGCCAGCAGCTACAGGGGTTACGAGCAGTACTTC
cdr3_length: 12
v_call: TRBV7-2
j_call: TRBJ2-7
clone_size: NA
d_call: TRBD1

cdr3_aa: CASSQGGSGNTIYF
cdr3_nt: TGTGCCAGCAGCCAAGGAGGGTCTGGAAACACCATATATTTT
cdr3_length: 14
v_call: TRBV5-4
j_call: TRBJ1-3
clone_size: NA
d_call: NA